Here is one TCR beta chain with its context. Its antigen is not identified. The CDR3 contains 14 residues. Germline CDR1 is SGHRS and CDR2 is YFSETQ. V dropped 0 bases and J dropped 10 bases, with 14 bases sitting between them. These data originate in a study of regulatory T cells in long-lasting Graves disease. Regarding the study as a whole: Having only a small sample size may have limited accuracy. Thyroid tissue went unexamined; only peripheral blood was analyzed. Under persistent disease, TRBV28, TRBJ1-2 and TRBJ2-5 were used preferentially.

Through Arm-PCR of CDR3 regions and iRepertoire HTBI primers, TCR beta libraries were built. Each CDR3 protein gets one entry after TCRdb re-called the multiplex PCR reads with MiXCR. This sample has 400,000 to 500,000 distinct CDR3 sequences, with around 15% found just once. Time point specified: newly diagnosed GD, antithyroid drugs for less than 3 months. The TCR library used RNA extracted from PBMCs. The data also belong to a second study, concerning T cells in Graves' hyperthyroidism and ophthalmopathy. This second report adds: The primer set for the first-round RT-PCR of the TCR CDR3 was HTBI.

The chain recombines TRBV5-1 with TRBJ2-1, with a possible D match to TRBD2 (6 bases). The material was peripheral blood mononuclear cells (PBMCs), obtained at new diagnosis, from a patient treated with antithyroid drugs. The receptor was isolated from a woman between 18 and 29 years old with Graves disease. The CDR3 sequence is CASSLGDTRGEQFF. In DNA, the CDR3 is TGCGCCAGCAGCTTGGGTGACACCCGGGGGGAGCAGTTCTTC.